Listed below are T cell receptor beta chains from one sample, sequenced in a study of shared clonotypes between healthy human individuals. TCRdb keeps only in-frame clones here, not all; method: immunoSEQ multiplex PCR. The repertoire holds about 2 million clones, with roughly 94% as singletons. Sample: naive CD4+ T cells sorted from blood. These receptors originate from a young man in good health. Each CDR3 is given with its conserved first and last residue. The order of the fields is V gene, J gene, clone size, CDR3 length, CDR3 protein. Clone size, where shown, is once, few, many, or a class for clones that have expanded.

TRBV2,TRBJ1-3,.,13,CASTEFSGNTIYF
TRBV18,TRBJ2-1,.,13,CASSPIRGDEQFF
TRBV19,TRBJ1-1,.,11,CASAGNTEAFF
TRBV30,TRBJ2-1,.,14,CAWSPSGGASEQFF
TRBV16,TRBJ1-5,.,13,CASSQYPNQPQHF
TRBV7-6,TRBJ1-5,.,15,CASSLGWTGDQPQHF
TRBV6-5,TRBJ1-2,.,14,CASSETGGSYGYTF
TRBV6-1,TRBJ1-2,.,12,CASSVTLGGYTF
TRBV10-3,TRBJ2-7,.,14,CAITQGAGSYEQYF
TRBV5-6,TRBJ1-3,.,14,CASSLNWSGNTIYF
TRBV7-2,TRBJ1-1,.,14,CASSDRWQNTEAFF
TRBV28,TRBJ2-5,once,17,CASSFWASGGYQETQYF
TRBV19,TRBJ1-2,.,16,CASSIALSVLNYGYTF